This T cell receptor (beta chain) was retrieved from a study of human T cells and chemical hapten exposure. This clonotype has ten or more counts. As for time point: patch test 1, 2 weeks after DPC sensitization. Treatment given: therapeutic diphenylcyclopropenone sensitization with weekly scalp DPC. Unseparated into fractions, whole blood served as the source from which total RNA was extracted. MiXCR was run by TCRdb on the RACE reads, yielding one entry per CDR3 protein. The sample comprises some 43,000 distinct CDR3 sequences, approximately 3.6% of which are singletons, and around 28% rests with the top ten. In germline, CDR1 is LGHNA, CDR2 YSLEER. V was clipped by 1 base and J by 3 bases, with 13 bases between them. This CDR3 contains 15 residues.

The gene calls are TRBV4-3 and TRBJ2-7; D possibly matches TRBD1 or TRBD2 (7 bases each). The sample in question was whole blood, obtained in connection with sensitization to the hapten diphenylcyclopropenone (DPC). The origin of this receptor is a man in his fifties or sixties with alopecia areata. Some clones in this sample may be carry-over from other donors' samples. The CDR3 region is CASSQVDREGYEQYF. For the CDR3, the DNA is TGCGCCAGCAGCCAAGTCGACAGGGAGGGCTACGAGCAGTACTTC.